This TCR beta chain was captured in a study of T cells in Graves' hyperthyroidism and ophthalmopathy. Amplification of TCR beta CDR3 regions was performed using RNA transcripts as template. HTBI primers drove first-round RT-PCR of the TCR CDR3. TCRdb passed the multiplex PCR reads through MiXCR, listing each CDR3 protein once. The sample has hundreds of thousands of distinct CDR3 sequences, more than 14% seen once. Study-wide points: From stable hyperthyroidism, ophthalmopathy was separated by a 13 V-J model. Most clonotypes expanded in thyroid above 0.001 were likewise present in blood. Before onset, ophthalmopathy was predicted by the model a median around 6 months earlier.

The CDR3 covers 15 residues. Germline values: CDR1 DFQATT, CDR2 SNEGSKA (reference sequence). V gave up 3 bases and J gave up 9 bases, with 21 bases separating them. Ten or more counts support this clonotype. Its matching antigen is unknown. PBMCs were obtained from over 8.5 ml fresh peripheral blood. Sequencing used blood. J is TRBJ1-5 and V is TRBV20-1, with D tentatively TRBD1 (5 bases). The receptor's source is a woman aged 45-59 years with Graves' ophthalmopathy. The CDR3, as DNA: TGCAGTGCTAGGCGGGGGACGGGATTGCATCGGCCCCAGCATTTT. Residues: CSARRGTGLHRPQHF.